These 18 T cell receptor beta chains came from one sample sequenced in a study of OX40 agonist ivuxolimab in advanced cancers. Library generation was performed with the immunoSEQ multiplex PCR assay. The clones in this table, taken by TCRdb from immuneACCESS, are in-frame only. Not every clone is retained; where verified, under half of the shortfall comes from an unresolved V gene, and the cause of the rest is unknown. Within this sample are 70,000 or so clones, with about 83% of them counted one time only. Together, the top ten hold around 0.78% of the sample. The starting material was CD4+ or CD8+ T cells sorted from blood, obtained in a trial of the OX40 agonist ivuxolimab. Receptors were obtained from an adult with an advanced solid tumor such as melanoma, head and neck, liver or kidney cancer.

V is TRBV30 and J is TRBJ1-3; unclear D gene. The CDR3 extends over 15 amino acids. Germline CDR1 GTSNPN, CDR2 SVGIG (reference sequence). V shed 0 bases and J shed 0 bases, with 9 bases lying between them. This CDR3 reads CAWSVRPDSGNTIYF. The CDR3 bases are TGTGCCTGGAGTGTACGGCCAGACTCTGGAAACACCATATATTTT.

J is TRBJ1-4 and V is TRBV5-1, with D possibly being TRBD1 (5 bases). This CDR3 contains 15 residues. Germline V gene lookup returns CDR1 SGHRS and CDR2 YFSETQ. Trimming took 3 bases from V and 4 from J, leaving 13 bases between them. In nucleotides, the CDR3 is TGCGCCAGCAGCTCCTGGGGGGGGTTTAATGAAAAACTGTTTTTT. It translates to CASSSWGGFNEKLFF.

This clone appeared a single time. The chain is built from TRBV4-1 and TRBJ2-7; D uncertain. Between the trimmed V and J ends, which lost 0 bases and 3 bases, there was a span of 18 bases. The CDR3 runs 17 residues. From germline, CDR1 is MGHRA and CDR2 YSYEKL. CDR3 coding DNA: TGCGCCAGCAGCCAAGACCCCAACTCGAATGAGCTCTACGAGCAGTACTTC. It encodes CASSQDPNSNELYEQYF.

The V call is TRBV27, the J call TRBJ1-2; 9 bases are shared with TRBD1. The CDR3 extends over 19 amino acids. From germline, CDR1 is MNHEY and CDR2 SMNVEV (reference sequence). V shed 0 bases and J 2 bases; nucleotides not matched to a gene: 13. The CDR3 is CASSLSFSGTGRRNYGYTF. The CDR3 nucleotides are TGTGCCAGCAGTTTATCGTTCTCCGGGACAGGGAGGAGGAACTATGGCTACACCTTC.

V usage is TRBV5-3 and J usage is TRBJ2-7; TRBD1 aligns across 7 bases. TRBV5-3 is an ORF, with its function uncertain. The trim removed 0 bases at V and 0 bases at J, leaving 12 bases unmatched. CDR3 size: 18 residues. Here the CDR3 reads CARSLEPGGNRRSYEQYF. The CDR3 DNA is TGTGCCAGAAGCTTGGAGCCAGGGGGAAACCGGCGCTCCTACGAGCAGTACTTC.

The chain carries TRBV7-9 and TRBJ2-2, with D perhaps assigned TRBD1 or TRBD2 (6 bases each). CDR1 SEHNR and CDR2 FQNEAQ come from the germline V gene (reference sequence). The ends were cut back, 0 bases at V and 6 bases at J, with 14 bases in the middle. CDR3 length equals 16 residues. The CDR3 here is CASSLARNGGAGELFF. CDR3 sequence (DNA): TGTGCCAGCAGCTTAGCCAGGAACGGGGGCGCCGGGGAGCTGTTTTTT. The whole variable domain, remainder taken from reference TRBV7-9 and TRBJ2-2, is DTGVSQNPRHKITKRGQNVTFRCDPISEHNRLYWYRQTLGQGPEFLTYFQNEAQLEKSRLLSDRFSAERPKGSFSTLEIQRTEQGDSAMYLCASSLARNGGAGELFFGEGSRLTVL.

This clone was detected a few times. The rearrangement uses TRBV7-2 and TRBJ2-7; 12 bases match TRBD2. V lost 4 bases and J lost 4; bases outside the gene matches: 8. The CDR3 consists of 16 residues. In germline, CDR1 is SGHTA, CDR2 FQGNSA. CDR3 sequence: CASSSEGTSGFYEQYF. CDR3 nucleotides: TGTGCCAGCAGCTCCGAGGGGACTAGCGGGTTTTACGAGCAGTACTTC. Full variable domain (remainder filled in from reference TRBV7-2 and TRBJ2-7): GAGVSQSPSNKVTEKGKDVELRCDPISGHTALYWYRQSLGQGLEFLIYFQGNSAPDKSGLPSDRFSAERTGGSVSTLTIQRTQQEDSAVYLCASSSEGTSGFYEQYFGPGTRLTVT.

V gene TRBV30 combines with J gene TRBJ2-3, with no clear D. Germline values: CDR1 GTSNPN, CDR2 SVGIG (reference sequence). This CDR3 is 11 amino acids long. V gave up 8 bases and J gave up 5 bases, with 11 bases separating them. DNA for the CDR3: TGTGCCACCTCCCTGGGAGATACGCAGTATTTT. Translated, it gives CATSLGDTQYF.

V is TRBV7-9 and J is TRBJ1-3; weak D call: TRBD1 (6 bases). The CDR3 loop spans 14 amino acids. The V end lost 1 base, the J end lost 2 bases, and 6 bases lay between the germline ends. Per the germline V gene, CDR1 is SEHNR and CDR2 is FQNEAQ (reference sequence). CDR3 in amino acids: CASSLGTAGNTIYF. The DNA for the CDR3 is TGTGCCAGCAGCTTAGGGACAGCTGGAAACACCATATATTTT.

This clone is a singleton in its sample. The chain has TRBV11-1 and TRBJ2-5, with D unresolved. The ends were cut back, 1 base at V and 1 base at J, with 13 bases in the middle. Germline V lookup: CDR1 SGHAT, CDR2 FQDESV (reference sequence). CDR3 length: 16 residues. CDR3 sequence reads: CASSLGLTDLQETQYF. The CDR3 region has the DNA TGTGCCAGCAGCTTAGGCTTAACAGACCTCCAAGAGACCCAGTACTTC.

This clone was detected only a few times. The rearrangement links TRBV5-1 to TRBJ2-5, with 7 bases identical to TRBD2. This CDR3 has 15 amino acids. Germline V lookup: CDR1 SGHRS, CDR2 YFSETQ. V shed 0 bases, J shed 4 bases, and the junction held 6 bases outside the gene matches. This CDR3 is CASSLGGGVGETQYF. CDR3 bases: TGCGCCAGCAGCTTGGGGGGAGGGGTTGGAGAGACCCAGTACTTC.

The chain joins TRBV19 to TRBJ1-2, with 9 bases matching TRBD1. From germline, CDR1 is LNHDA and CDR2 SQIVND (reference sequence). V shed 4 bases, J shed 8 bases, and the junction held 11 bases outside the gene matches. The CDR3 runs to 15 residues. In DNA, the CDR3 is TGTGCCAGTAGTACCCCATCGGACAGGGGAGGCGGCTACACCTTC. Protein sequence: CASSTPSDRGGGYTF.

The chain joins TRBV6-4 to TRBJ2-6, with 7 nucleotides matching TRBD1. V lost 2 bases and J lost 2; bases outside the gene matches: 3. CDR1 and CDR2 from the germline V gene are MRHNA and SNTAGT. This CDR3 spans 16 amino acids. The CDR3 DNA sequence: TGTGCCAGCAGTGACGCAGACAGGGCTGGGGCCAACGTCCTGACTTTC. As protein: CASSDADRAGANVLTF.

CDR3 nucleotide sequence: TGTGCCAGCAGCTCTGGGGGGGGGCGCACTGAAGCTTTCTTT. Translated, it gives CASSSGGGRTEAFF. This rearrangement joins TRBV5-4 to TRBJ1-1; D possibly corresponds to TRBD1 (6 bases). There are 14 residues in the CDR3. Germline loops: CDR1 SGHNT, CDR2 YYREEE (reference sequence). V gave up 3 bases and J gave up 4 bases, with 13 bases separating them.

The chain employs TRBV30 and TRBJ1-2, with a tentative D call TRBD1 (5 bases). CDR1 is GTSNPN and CDR2 is SVGIG in the germline V gene (reference sequence). CDR3 length equals 14 residues. Deletions cut 0 bases from V and 8 bases from J, with 16 bases between. The CDR3 reads CAWSVNPQVGGYTF. The CDR3 coding sequence is TGTGCCTGGAGTGTAAACCCACAGGTGGGGGGCTACACCTTC. Using reference TRBV30 and TRBJ1-2 for the parts outside the CDR3, the full variable domain is SQTIHQWPATLVQPVGSPLSLECTVEGTSNPNLYWYRQAAGRGLQLLFYSVGIGQISSEVPQNLSASRPQDRQFILSSKKLLLSDSGFYLCAWSVNPQVGGYTFGSGTRLTVV.

V usage is TRBV5-1 and J usage is TRBJ1-4, with D possibly matching TRBD1 (5 bases). CDR3 length equals 14 residues. Germline loops: CDR1 SGHRS, CDR2 YFSETQ. Trimming took 4 bases from V and 2 from J, leaving 9 bases between them. The CDR3 sequence is CASSKGQTNEKLFF. The CDR3 nucleotides are TGCGCCAGCAGCAAGGGGCAGACTAATGAAAAACTGTTTTTT.

This chain joins TRBV9 and TRBJ1-6; 7 nucleotides match TRBD1. J gave up 9 bases and V 0 bases, and 12 bases lay outside the gene matches. From germline, CDR1 is SGDLS and CDR2 YYNGEE. This CDR3 is built from 17 residues. In DNA, the CDR3 is TGTGCCAGCAGCGTAGCTCCAGGGGGAATAACCTCTTCACCCCTCCACTTT. This translates into CASSVAPGGITSSPLHF.

V gene TRBV11-3 combines with J gene TRBJ1-1; D gene uncertain. V dropped 6 bases and J dropped 2 bases, with 16 bases sitting between them. CDR3 length: 15 residues. In germline, CDR1 is SGHNT, CDR2 YENEEA. CDR3 bases: TGTGCCAGCAGGCCGATCGGACGGGCAAACACTGAAGCTTTCTTT. This sequence encodes CASRPIGRANTEAFF.